This T cell receptor (beta chain) comes out of a study of radiation and T cells in renal cell carcinoma. Study findings and constraints: From baseline, blood top tumor clonotypes peaked at 2 weeks post-radiation. Baseline intratumoral clonotype presence is unknown without pretreatment biopsies.

Specified time point: blood 4 weeks post-SBRT, at nephrectomy. Indicated treatment: 15 Gy SBRT to primary tumor, nephrectomy 4 weeks later. Nephrectomy followed 15 Gy stereotactic body radiation by 4 weeks. Clones were sequenced by immunoSEQ multiplex PCR, and TCRdb holds only the in-frame ones, with some missing. The data show under 100,000 clones, with around four fifths seen just once and just under 9.5% held by the top ten. This CDR3 is built from 16 residues. V was pared by 4 bases and J by 9 bases, with 25 bases between. Turning to this clone: Its antigen is not known.

The TCR originated in a man in his forties or fifties with renal cell carcinoma. The genes are TRBV6-7 and TRBJ2-7; tentative D call: TRBD1 (6 bases). TRBV6-7 is annotated as an ORF whose role is uncertain. The specimen comprised blood, sampled from a patient whose treatment included radiotherapy and nephrectomy. The CDR3 coding sequence is TGTGCCAGCAGTTTTTTGGTACAGGACAGCTACGACCGGCAGTACTTC. This encodes CASSFLVQDSYDRQYF.